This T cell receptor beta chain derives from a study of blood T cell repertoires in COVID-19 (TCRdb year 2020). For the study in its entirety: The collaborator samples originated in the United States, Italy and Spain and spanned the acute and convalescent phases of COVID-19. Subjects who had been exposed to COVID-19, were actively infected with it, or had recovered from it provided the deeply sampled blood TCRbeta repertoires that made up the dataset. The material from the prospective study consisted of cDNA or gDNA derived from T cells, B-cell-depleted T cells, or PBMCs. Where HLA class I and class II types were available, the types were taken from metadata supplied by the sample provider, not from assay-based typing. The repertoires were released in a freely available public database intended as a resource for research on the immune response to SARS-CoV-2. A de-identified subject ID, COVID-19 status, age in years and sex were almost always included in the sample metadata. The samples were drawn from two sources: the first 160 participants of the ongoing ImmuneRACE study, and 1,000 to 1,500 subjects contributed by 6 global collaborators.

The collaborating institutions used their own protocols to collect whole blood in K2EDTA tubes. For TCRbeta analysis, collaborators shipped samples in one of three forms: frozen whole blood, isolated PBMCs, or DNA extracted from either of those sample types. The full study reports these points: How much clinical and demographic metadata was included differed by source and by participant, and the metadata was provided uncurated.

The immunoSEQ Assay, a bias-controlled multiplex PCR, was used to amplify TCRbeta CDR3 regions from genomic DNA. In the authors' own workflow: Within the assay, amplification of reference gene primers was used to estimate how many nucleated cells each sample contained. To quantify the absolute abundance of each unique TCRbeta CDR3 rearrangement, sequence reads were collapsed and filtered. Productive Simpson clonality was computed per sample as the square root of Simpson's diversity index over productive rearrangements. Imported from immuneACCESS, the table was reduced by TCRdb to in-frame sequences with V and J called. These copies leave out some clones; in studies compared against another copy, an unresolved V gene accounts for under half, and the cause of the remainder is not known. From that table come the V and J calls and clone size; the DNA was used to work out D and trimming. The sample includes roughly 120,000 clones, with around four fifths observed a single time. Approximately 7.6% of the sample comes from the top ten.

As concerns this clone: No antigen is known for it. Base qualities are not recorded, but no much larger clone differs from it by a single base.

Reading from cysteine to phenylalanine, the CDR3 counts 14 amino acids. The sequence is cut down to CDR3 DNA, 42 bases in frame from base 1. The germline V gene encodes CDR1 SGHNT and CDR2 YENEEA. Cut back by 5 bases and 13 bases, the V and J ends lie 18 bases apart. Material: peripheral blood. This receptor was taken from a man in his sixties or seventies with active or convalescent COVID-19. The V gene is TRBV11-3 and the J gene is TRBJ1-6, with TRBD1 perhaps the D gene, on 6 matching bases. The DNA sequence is TGTGCCAGCAGCGGGGGCAGTAGTTTTTCGCCCCTCCACTTT. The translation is CASSGGSSFSPLHF.